The 7 T cell receptor beta chains given below trace back to one sample, sequenced in a study of post-analysis software for immune sequencing data. Unique molecular identifiers were built into the TCR beta cDNA libraries. MiXCR, run by TCRdb on the PCR reads, gives a single entry per CDR3 protein. The sample carries approximately 660,000 distinct CDR3 sequences, over 45% recorded once. Study observations and caveats: Patients carried five TRBV segments more frequently than controls did, and TRBV5-6, TRBV5-1 and TRBV20-1 were among them.

No antigen is known for these receptors. The sequenced material came from blood. Receptors were obtained from a girl aged 2 to 9 with multiple sclerosis.

The chain combines TRBV9 with TRBJ1-1; 9 bases line up with TRBD1. This CDR3 spans 14 amino acids. Germline V lookup: CDR1 SGDLS, CDR2 YYNGEE. V lost 0 bases, J lost 8 bases, and 5 bases stayed unmatched. The CDR3 region has the DNA TGTGCCAGCAGCGTAGCTACAGGGGGCGTCGAAGCTTTCTTT. Translation gives CASSVATGGVEAFF.

About this clonotype: One end of the junction varies from germline; a read error may be responsible. This rearrangement joins TRBV3-1 to TRBJ2-3; a possible D gene is TRBD2 (5 bases). The CDR3 loop spans 13 amino acids. CDR1 LGHDT and CDR2 YNNKEL come from the germline V gene (reference sequence). CDR3 in amino acids: CASSRRLTDTQYF. The CDR3 nucleotides read TGTGCCAGTAGCCGAAGACTAACAGATACGCAGTATTTT.

The V gene is TRBV12-3 or TRBV12-4, the J gene TRBJ1-2; 9 nucleotides match TRBD1. This CDR3 is built from 14 residues. The V and J ends lost 6 bases and 8 bases, in that order; junction bases with no gene match: 10. The CDR3 coding sequence is TGTGCCAGCAGCCACGGACAGGGGAGCATCGGCTACACCTTC. Amino acids: CASSHGQGSIGYTF.

This CDR3 reads CASSLVGGGREQFF. The CDR3, as DNA: TGTGCCAGCAGCTTAGTAGGAGGAGGTCGGGAGCAGTTCTTC. The chain has TRBV7-2 and TRBJ2-1; a possible D gene is TRBD2 (5 bases). Germline CDR1 and CDR2: SGHTA and FQGNSA. This CDR3 is 14 amino acids long. Between the trimmed V and J ends, which lost 1 base and 10 bases, there was a span of 14 bases.

Only a few counts were recorded for this clonotype. This chain uses TRBV12-3 or TRBV12-4 with TRBJ2-3; TRBD2 aligns across 8 bases. Losses at the gene ends were 6 bases for V and 2 bases for J; bases not matched to a gene: 7. The CDR3 contains 15 residues. This chain's CDR3 is CASSEAGASTDTQYF. The DNA for the CDR3 is TGTGCCAGCAGCGAAGCGGGGGCCTCCACAGATACGCAGTATTTT.

In its sample, this clonotype was seen a few times. J is TRBJ2-6 and V is TRBV3-1; D is possibly TRBD2 (5 bases). CDR1 is LGHDT and CDR2 is YNNKEL in the germline V gene (reference sequence). This CDR3 has 14 residues. The V gene lost 7 bases and the J gene lost 0 bases, with 7 bases spanning the gap. CDR3 DNA sequence: TGTGCCAGCACCCGGGACTCTGGGGCCAACGTCCTGACTTTC. Protein product: CASTRDSGANVLTF.

This clonotype occurred a few times. The genes are TRBV27 and TRBJ2-7, with a tentative D call TRBD1 (6 bases). CDR1 is MNHEY and CDR2 is SMNVEV in the germline V gene (reference sequence). CDR3 length: 16 amino acids. V was trimmed by 0 bases and J by 3 bases, leaving 15 bases between them. The CDR3 loop reads CASSLSSDRLHYEQYF. CDR3 sequence (DNA): TGTGCCAGCAGTTTATCATCCGACAGGCTACACTACGAGCAGTACTTC.